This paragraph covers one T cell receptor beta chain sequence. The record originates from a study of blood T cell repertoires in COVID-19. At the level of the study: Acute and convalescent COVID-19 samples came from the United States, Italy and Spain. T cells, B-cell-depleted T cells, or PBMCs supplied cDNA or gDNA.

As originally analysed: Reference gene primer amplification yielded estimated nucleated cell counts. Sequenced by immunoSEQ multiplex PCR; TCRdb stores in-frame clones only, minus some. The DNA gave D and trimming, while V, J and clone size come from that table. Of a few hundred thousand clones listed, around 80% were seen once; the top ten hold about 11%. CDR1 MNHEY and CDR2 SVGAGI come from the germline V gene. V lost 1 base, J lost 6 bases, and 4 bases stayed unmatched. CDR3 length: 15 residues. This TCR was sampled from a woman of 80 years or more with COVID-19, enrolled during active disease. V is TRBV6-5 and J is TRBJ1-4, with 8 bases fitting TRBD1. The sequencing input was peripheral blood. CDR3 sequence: CASSYFRGLHEKLFF. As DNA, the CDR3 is TGTGCCAGCAGTTACTTCAGGGGGCTACATGAAAAACTGTTTTTT.